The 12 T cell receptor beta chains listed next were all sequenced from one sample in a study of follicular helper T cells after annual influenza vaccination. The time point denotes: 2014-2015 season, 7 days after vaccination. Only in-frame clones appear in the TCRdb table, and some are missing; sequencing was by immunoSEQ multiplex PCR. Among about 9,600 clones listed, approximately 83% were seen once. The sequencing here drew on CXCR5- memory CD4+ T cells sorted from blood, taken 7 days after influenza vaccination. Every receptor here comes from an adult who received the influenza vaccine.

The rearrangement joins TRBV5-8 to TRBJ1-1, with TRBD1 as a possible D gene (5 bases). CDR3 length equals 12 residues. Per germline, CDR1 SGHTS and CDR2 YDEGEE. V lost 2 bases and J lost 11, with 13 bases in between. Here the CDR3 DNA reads TGTGCCAGCAGCTTTGGGACGTCATCGGCTTTCTTT. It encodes CASSFGTSSAFF.

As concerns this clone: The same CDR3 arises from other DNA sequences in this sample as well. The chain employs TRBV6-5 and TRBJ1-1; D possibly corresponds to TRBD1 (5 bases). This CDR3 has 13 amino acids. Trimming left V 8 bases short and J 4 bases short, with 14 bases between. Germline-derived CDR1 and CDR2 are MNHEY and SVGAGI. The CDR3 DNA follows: TGTGCCAGCGAGCGGACGGGGGGCACTGAAGCTTTCTTT. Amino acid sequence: CASERTGGTEAFF.

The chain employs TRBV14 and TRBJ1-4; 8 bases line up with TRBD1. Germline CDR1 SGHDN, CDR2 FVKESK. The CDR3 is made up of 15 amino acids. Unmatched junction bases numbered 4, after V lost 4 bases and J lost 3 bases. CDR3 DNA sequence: TGTGCCAGCAGCCCGGGACAGGCCGCTAATGAAAAACTGTTTTTT. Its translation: CASSPGQAANEKLFF. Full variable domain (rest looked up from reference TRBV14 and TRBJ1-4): EAGVTQFPSHSVIEKGQTVTLRCDPISGHDNLYWYRRVMGKEIKFLLHFVKESKQDESGMPNNRFLAERTGGTYSTLKVQPAELEDSGVYFCASSPGQAANEKLFFGSGTQLSVL.

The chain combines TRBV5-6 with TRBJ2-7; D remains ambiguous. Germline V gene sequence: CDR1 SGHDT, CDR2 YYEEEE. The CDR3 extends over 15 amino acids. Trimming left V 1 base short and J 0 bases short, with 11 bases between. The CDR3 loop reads CASSLRDSSSYEQYF. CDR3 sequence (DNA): TGTGCCAGCAGCTTGAGGGATTCGAGCTCCTACGAGCAGTACTTC.

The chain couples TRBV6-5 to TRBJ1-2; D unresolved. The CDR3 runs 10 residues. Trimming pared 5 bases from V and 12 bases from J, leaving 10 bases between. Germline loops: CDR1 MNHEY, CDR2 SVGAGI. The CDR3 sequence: CASSISGHTF. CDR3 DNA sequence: TGTGCCAGCAGTATCTCAGGACACACCTTC.

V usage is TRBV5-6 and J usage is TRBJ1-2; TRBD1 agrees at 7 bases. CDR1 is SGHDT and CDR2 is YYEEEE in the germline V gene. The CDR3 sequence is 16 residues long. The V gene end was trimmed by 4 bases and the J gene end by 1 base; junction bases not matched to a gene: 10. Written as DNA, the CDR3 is TGTGCCAGCAGCGGAGGGGGACAGACATTTAACTATGGCTACACCTTC. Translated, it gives CASSGGGQTFNYGYTF.

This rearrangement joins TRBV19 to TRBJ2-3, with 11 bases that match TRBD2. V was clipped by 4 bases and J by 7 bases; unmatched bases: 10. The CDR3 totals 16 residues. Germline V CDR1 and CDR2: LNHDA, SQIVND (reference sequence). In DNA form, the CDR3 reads TGTGCCAGTAGTACACTTGGACTAGCGGGCGCCTATACGCAGTATTTT. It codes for CASSTLGLAGAYTQYF.

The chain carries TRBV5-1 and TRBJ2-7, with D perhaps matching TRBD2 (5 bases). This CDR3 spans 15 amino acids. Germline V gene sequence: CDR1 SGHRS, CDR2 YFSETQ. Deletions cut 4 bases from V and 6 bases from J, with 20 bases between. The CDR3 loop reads CASSDSSGLPLEQYF. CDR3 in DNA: TGCGCCAGCAGCGACTCAAGCGGCCTCCCTCTCGAGCAGTACTTC. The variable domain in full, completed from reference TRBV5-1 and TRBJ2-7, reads KAGVTQTPRYLIKTRGQQVTLSCSPISGHRSVSWYQQTPGQGLQFLFEYFSETQRNKGNFPGRFSGRQFSNSRSEMNVSTLELGDSALYLCASSDSSGLPLEQYFGPGTRLTVT.

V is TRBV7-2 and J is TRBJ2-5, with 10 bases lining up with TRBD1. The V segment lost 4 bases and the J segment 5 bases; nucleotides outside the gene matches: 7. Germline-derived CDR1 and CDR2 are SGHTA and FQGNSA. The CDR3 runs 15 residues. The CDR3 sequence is CASSYPTGGAETQYF. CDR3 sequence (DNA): TGTGCCAGCAGCTACCCGACAGGGGGCGCGGAGACCCAGTACTTC.

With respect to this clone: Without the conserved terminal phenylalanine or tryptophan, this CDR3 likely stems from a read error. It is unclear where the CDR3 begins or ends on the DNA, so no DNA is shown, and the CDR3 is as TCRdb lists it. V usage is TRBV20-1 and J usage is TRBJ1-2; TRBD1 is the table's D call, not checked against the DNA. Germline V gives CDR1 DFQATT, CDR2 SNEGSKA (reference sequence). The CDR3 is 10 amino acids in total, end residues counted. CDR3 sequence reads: CSAAPGTPLL.

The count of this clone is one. CDR3 amino acids: CASSYSITVNTEAFF. CDR3 bases: TGTGCCAGCAGTTACTCGATTACAGTGAACACTGAAGCTTTCTTT. The chain carries TRBV6-5 and TRBJ1-1; D ambiguous. Per germline, CDR1 MNHEY and CDR2 SVGAGI. V was cut by 0 bases and J by 0 bases, with 8 bases left in between. The CDR3 spans 15 residues.

CDR3 protein: CASRAGGADTQYF. CDR3 in DNA: TGTGCCAGCAGGGCAGGGGGTGCAGATACGCAGTATTTT. The rearrangement uses TRBV2 and TRBJ2-3, with TRBD1 matching over 7 bases. With 6 bases clipped from V and 4 bases from J, the junction kept 4 bases outside the gene matches. The CDR3 runs 13 residues. Germline-derived CDR1 and CDR2 are SNHLY and FYNNEI. Complete variable domain (other parts from reference TRBV2 and TRBJ2-3): EPEVTQTPSHQVTQMGQEVILRCVPISNHLYFYWYRQILGQKVEFLVSFYNNEISEKSEIFDDQFSVERPDGSNFTLKIRSTKLEDSAMYFCASRAGGADTQYFGPGTRLTVL.